The 17 T cell receptor beta chains listed next were all sequenced from one sample in a study of T-cell memory formation after mild COVID-19. A single record per CDR3 protein comes from TCRdb applying MiXCR to the 5' RACE reads. This table has just over 400,000 distinct CDR3 sequences, 20% to 25% appearing once. Sequences were obtained from PBMCs or a T cell subset sorted from them (not recorded which). All receptors come from an adult woman who had mild COVID-19 (a few samples of this study predate the infection). Cell type and time point are not known.

This clonotype occurred a few times. The chain links TRBV18 to TRBJ2-5; tentatively, D is TRBD2 (6 bases). Trimming cost V 6 bases and J 5 bases, with 10 bases left between them. Germline-derived CDR1 and CDR2 are KGHSH and LQKENI. CDR3 length: 12 residues. CDR3 nucleotide sequence: TGTGCCAGCTCCGGGAGTTCGGAGACCCAGTACTTC. Its protein is CASSGSSETQYF.

This clonotype has more than one count but fewer than ten. V usage is TRBV28 and J usage is TRBJ2-2; the match to TRBD1 covers 10 bases. Trimming cost V 1 base and J 4 bases; bases outside gene matches: 12. CDR3 length equals 19 residues. Germline CDR1 and CDR2: MDHEN and SYDVKM. The CDR3 sequence: CASSLFGRVGQGSTGELFF. The CDR3 DNA is TGTGCCAGCAGTTTATTTGGCAGGGTGGGACAGGGGTCCACCGGGGAGCTGTTTTTT.

This clonotype has a handful of counts. The J gene is TRBJ2-7, the V gene TRBV6-2 or TRBV6-3, with 7 bases matching TRBD2. There are 17 residues in the CDR3. The V segment lost 2 bases and the J segment 0 bases; nucleotides outside the gene matches: 10. Looked up from germline, CDR1 is MNHEY and CDR2 is SVGEGT. As DNA, the CDR3 is TGTGCCAGCAGTTACGGGTCGGGGGGACCCTTCTCCTACGAGCAGTACTTC. Encoded protein: CASSYGSGGPFSYEQYF.

This clonotype was seen a few times. For the CDR3, the DNA is TGTGCCAGCAGCGTGTCTAACTATGGCTACACCTTC. Amino acid sequence: CASSVSNYGYTF. The chain couples TRBV9 to TRBJ1-2; D is unresolved. Germline V gene lookup returns CDR1 SGDLS and CDR2 YYNGEE. This CDR3 is built from 12 residues. V was pared by 2 bases and J by 0 bases, with 2 bases between.

The sample holds a few counts of this clonotype. The rearrangement joins TRBV6-5 to TRBJ2-1; 10 bases fit TRBD1. Unmatched junction bases numbered 8, after V lost 6 bases and J lost 6 bases. The CDR3 spans 15 residues. Per the germline V gene, CDR1 is MNHEY and CDR2 is SVGAGI. The CDR3 sequence: CASRDRGQSANEQFF. CDR3 nucleotide sequence: TGTGCCAGCAGAGACAGGGGGCAGAGCGCCAATGAGCAGTTCTTC.

This clonotype occurred a few times. The V and J genes are TRBV6-2 or TRBV6-3 and TRBJ2-2, with 10 bases aligning to TRBD2. The V and J ends lost 4 bases and 6 bases, in that order; junction bases with no gene match: 5. Germline V gene lookup returns CDR1 MNHEY and CDR2 SVGEGT. The CDR3 is 15 residues long. The CDR3 sequence is CASSFGLAAAGELFF. DNA of the CDR3: TGTGCCAGCAGTTTCGGACTAGCGGCGGCCGGGGAGCTGTTTTTT.

The rearrangement links TRBV6-5 to TRBJ2-7; D possibly corresponds to TRBD2 (5 bases). Looked up from germline, CDR1 is MNHEY and CDR2 is SVGAGI. There are 14 residues in the CDR3. The V end lost 7 bases, the J end lost 0 bases, and 13 bases lay between the germline ends. The CDR3 nucleotides read TGTGCCAGCATCGGACTCTACCCCTCCTACGAGCAGTACTTC. Amino acid sequence: CASIGLYPSYEQYF.

The chain links TRBV9 to TRBJ2-5, with TRBD2 matching over 16 bases. The junction had 14 bases not matched to a gene; V was cut back by 4 bases and J by 5 bases. The CDR3 has 19 residues. In germline, CDR1 is SGDLS, CDR2 YYNGEE. The CDR3 region has the DNA TGTGCCAGCAGCATATACCCGGGACTAGCGGGGGGGCCGGGTGAGACCCAGTACTTC. Its translation is CASSIYPGLAGGPGETQYF.

This clonotype was detected a few times. V and J are TRBV6-5 and TRBJ1-1; no clear D gene. Per germline, CDR1 MNHEY and CDR2 SVGAGI. Trimming removed 5 bases at V and 1 base at J, with 8 bases between. The CDR3 consists of 13 residues. CDR3 nucleotide sequence: TGTGCCAGCAGTCCGGCCTGGAACACTGAAGCTTTCTTT. Amino acid sequence: CASSPAWNTEAFF.

The gene calls are TRBV27 and TRBJ2-7; no reliable D call. The germline gives CDR1 MNHEY, CDR2 SMNVEV (reference sequence). The CDR3 covers 15 residues. V lost 5 bases and J 3 bases, leaving 17 bases between the germline ends. The CDR3 loop is CASSRKGQGHYEQYF. CDR3 nucleotide sequence: TGTGCCAGCAGTCGAAAAGGGCAAGGTCACTACGAGCAGTACTTC.

This chain joins TRBV7-9 and TRBJ2-1; no firm D call. V lost 3 bases, J lost 4 bases, and 13 bases lay in between. The germline V gene has CDR1 SEHNR and CDR2 FQNEAQ (reference sequence). This CDR3 is 15 amino acids long. In nucleotides, the CDR3 is TGTGCCAGCAGCTTCAGGAGATCAGGATACAATGAGCAGTTCTTC. It specifies CASSFRRSGYNEQFF.

This clonotype was detected only a few times. This chain links TRBV20-1 with TRBJ2-3, with a possible D match to TRBD2 (5 bases). CDR1 and CDR2 (germline): DFQATT, SNEGSKA (reference sequence). The CDR3 consists of 14 residues. The ends were cut back, 7 bases at V and 4 bases at J, with 18 bases in the middle. The CDR3: CSVPGLADADTQYF. The CDR3 DNA sequence: TGCAGTGTCCCCGGGCTAGCTGATGCAGATACGCAGTATTTT.

This rearrangement joins TRBV4-1 to TRBJ2-5, with D uncertain. CDR1 and CDR2 from the germline V gene are MGHRA and YSYEKL. The CDR3 runs 13 residues. V was cut by 1 base and J by 4 bases, with 7 bases left in between. The CDR3 reads CASSQAQRETQYF. The CDR3 nucleotides read TGCGCCAGCAGCCAAGCCCAGAGAGAGACCCAGTACTTC.

V and J are TRBV3-1 and TRBJ1-2; D unclear. This CDR3 comprises 11 residues. Trimming left V 4 bases short and J 6 bases short, with 6 bases between. Germline V gives CDR1 LGHDT, CDR2 YNNKEL (reference sequence). CDR3 region: CASSRMDGYTF. In DNA form, the CDR3 reads TGTGCCAGCAGCCGCATGGATGGCTACACCTTC.

The table lists this clonotype with a few counts. The V and J genes are TRBV29-1 and TRBJ2-3; D not certain. Germline loops: CDR1 SQVTM, CDR2 ANQGSEA. Trimming shortened V by 1 base and J by 2 bases, and 10 bases separated the two germline ends. CDR3 size: 14 residues. The CDR3 bases are TGCAGCGTTGAAGGTCGATTATCCACAGATACGCAGTATTTT. Its translation is CSVEGRLSTDTQYF.

This clonotype was picked up a small number of times. The chain is built from TRBV6-1 and TRBJ1-2; D is unclear. Germline CDR1 and CDR2: MNHNS and SASEGT. V dropped 6 bases and J dropped 8 bases, with 16 bases sitting between them. The CDR3 has 13 amino acids. In nucleotides, the CDR3 is TGTGCCAGCAGCGCTCGGGTTGTCTACGGCTACACCTTC. Translated: CASSARVVYGYTF.

This clonotype was detected a few times. This rearrangement joins TRBV4-1 to TRBJ1-2, with D unresolved. Germline values: CDR1 MGHRA, CDR2 YSYEKL. The CDR3 covers 16 residues. The germline V and J ends were trimmed by 1 base and 6 bases, with 18 bases remaining between them. The DNA of the CDR3 is TGCGCCAGCAGCCAAGGCCGGCTGGGGATACGGGATGGCTACACCTTC. It yields the protein CASSQGRLGIRDGYTF.